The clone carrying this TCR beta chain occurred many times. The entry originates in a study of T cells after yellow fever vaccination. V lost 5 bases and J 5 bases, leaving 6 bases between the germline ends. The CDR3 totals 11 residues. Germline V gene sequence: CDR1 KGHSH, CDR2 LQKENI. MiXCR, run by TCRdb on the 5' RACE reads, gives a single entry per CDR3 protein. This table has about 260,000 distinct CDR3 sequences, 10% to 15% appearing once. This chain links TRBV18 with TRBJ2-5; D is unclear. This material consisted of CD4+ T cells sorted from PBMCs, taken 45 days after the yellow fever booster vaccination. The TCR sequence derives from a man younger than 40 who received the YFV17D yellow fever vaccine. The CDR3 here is CASSRMETQYF. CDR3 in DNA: TGTGCCAGCTCAAGGATGGAGACCCAGTACTTC.